This T cell receptor beta chain was found in a study of shared clonotypes between healthy human individuals. Study in general: Donor composition was a couple of women and a few men, aged 18 to 49. A donor's plate count was three for CD4 naive and three for CD4 memory; CD8 naive had two and CD8 memory one.

Of note for this clone: What it binds is not known.

Assay used: immunoSEQ multiplex PCR; TCRdb lists only in-frame clones, some missing. This sample has roughly 2.5 million clones, with 90% to 95% found just once. Caucasian adults residing in Nashville, Tennessee made up all the donors. General study results and limits: Inspection by rarefaction showed sorted-subset sequencing to be incomplete despite large depth.

The TCR was taken from a man between 18 and 35 years old in good health. Sequenced sample: naive CD4+ T cells sorted from blood. Subset specified: CD45RA+ positively selected.

The CDR3 loop is CASSQLMGNTEAFF. The CDR3 region has the DNA TGTGCCAGCAGCCAGCTGATGGGGAACACTGAAGCTTTCTTT. V is TRBV7-9 and J is TRBJ1-1; D remains ambiguous. This CDR3 is built from 14 residues. Germline CDR1 is SEHNR and CDR2 is FQNEAQ (reference sequence). Trimming left V 5 bases short and J 1 base short, with 11 bases between.